These 18 T cell receptor beta chains were all obtained from the same sample, sequenced in a study of cytomegalovirus exposure and HLA in healthy donors. This PCR relied on a set of 60 Vbeta primers and 13 Jbeta primers. Measured with immunoSEQ multiplex PCR; TCRdb has only the in-frame clones, and not every one. The sample carries some 140,000 clones, roughly 77% recorded once. The sequenced sample consisted of PBMCs. Every receptor here comes from a female donor in good health and CMV-seronegative.

The rearrangement uses TRBV27 and TRBJ2-5, with D perhaps matching TRBD2 (6 bases). The CDR3 has 14 amino acids. The germline V gene has CDR1 MNHEY and CDR2 SMNVEV (reference sequence). The ends were cut back, 6 bases at V and 5 bases at J, with 16 bases in the middle. DNA for the CDR3: TGTGCCAGCAGGCGGAGGGGTCTTTGGGAGACCCAGTACTTC. As protein: CASRRRGLWETQYF.

In its sample, this clone was seen a few times. The chain joins TRBV5-4 to TRBJ1-1; tentatively, D is TRBD1 (5 bases). The CDR3 totals 14 residues. The germline CDR1 and CDR2 sequences are SGHNT and YYREEE (reference sequence). The V gene lost 0 bases and the J gene lost 2 bases, with 8 bases spanning the gap. CDR3 sequence: CASSLGRGNTEAFF. The CDR3 nucleotides read TGTGCCAGCAGCTTGGGGAGGGGAAACACTGAAGCTTTCTTT.

The V call is TRBV30, the J call TRBJ2-2; D might be TRBD1 (5 bases). The CDR3 covers 12 residues. Trimming pared 5 bases from V and 6 bases from J, leaving 10 bases between. CDR1 and CDR2 from the germline V gene are GTSNPN and SVGIG (reference sequence). The CDR3 protein is CAWAEQAGELFF. Written as DNA, the CDR3 is TGTGCCTGGGCTGAACAGGCCGGGGAGCTGTTTTTT.

The chain is built from TRBV7-9 and TRBJ1-1; D remains unclear. From germline, CDR1 is SEHNR and CDR2 FQNEAQ (reference sequence). Trimming pared 4 bases from V and 8 bases from J, leaving 14 bases between. CDR3 length equals 13 residues. CDR3 residues: CASSSGSQSEAFF. The CDR3 coding sequence is TGTGCCAGCAGCTCCGGGAGCCAGTCGGAAGCTTTCTTT.

This chain links TRBV7-9 with TRBJ1-1; TRBD1 matches 7 bases. The germline V gene has CDR1 SEHNR and CDR2 FQNEAQ (reference sequence). The V gene end was trimmed by 4 bases and the J gene end by 4 bases; junction bases not matched to a gene: 9. This CDR3 has 15 amino acids. The CDR3 nucleotides read TGTGCCAGCAGCTATCCCAGGGGGTTGGGCACTGAAGCTTTCTTT. It specifies CASSYPRGLGTEAFF.

The chain has TRBV27 and TRBJ2-2; 12 bases align to TRBD2. Trimming removed 6 bases from V and 4 bases from J; junction bases left unmatched: 9. This CDR3 is built from 17 residues. Germline V CDR1 and CDR2: MNHEY, SMNVEV (reference sequence). For the CDR3, the DNA is TGTGCCAGCAGATCCGGGACTAGCGGGTCCTCCACCGGGGAGCTGTTTTTT. The encoded protein is CASRSGTSGSSTGELFF.

The genes are TRBV5-5 and TRBJ2-4; D possibly corresponds to TRBD2 (6 bases). The V gene's germline CDR1 is SGHKS and CDR2 YYEKEE (reference sequence). The CDR3 totals 14 residues. V lost 4 bases to trimming and J lost 1 base, with 9 bases between them. The CDR3 loop is CASSPGGAKNIQYF. The CDR3 DNA is TGTGCCAGCAGCCCCGGAGGGGCCAAAAACATTCAGTACTTC. Full variable domain (remainder filled in from reference TRBV5-5 and TRBJ2-4): DAGVTQSPTHLIKTRGQQVTLRCSPISGHKSVSWYQQVLGQGPQFIFQYYEKEERGRGNFPDRFSARQFPNYSSELNVNALLLGDSALYLCASSPGGAKNIQYFGAGTRLSVL.

This clone was found a few times. V is TRBV5-4 and J is TRBJ1-3; no definite D call. CDR3 length equals 12 residues. Germline loops: CDR1 SGHNT, CDR2 YYREEE (reference sequence). V was pared by 4 bases and J by 4 bases, with 6 bases between. CDR3 in amino acids: CASSLPGNTIYF. CDR3 sequence (DNA): TGTGCCAGCAGCCTCCCGGGAAACACCATATATTTT.

This clone appeared once. This sequence joins TRBV13 and TRBJ2-7; D ambiguous. V lost 3 bases to trimming and J lost 0 bases, with 9 bases between them. CDR1 is PRHDT, CDR2 FYEKMQ, per germline (reference sequence). The CDR3 covers 14 residues. The CDR3 coding sequence is TGTGCCAGCAGCTTTCGGGTCAGCTCCTACGAGCAGTACTTC. As protein: CASSFRVSSYEQYF.

This clone has a count of ten or more. This chain joins TRBV27 and TRBJ2-7; 7 bases are a match to TRBD1. V gave up 6 bases and J gave up 9 bases; unmatched junction bases: 17. Germline values: CDR1 MNHEY, CDR2 SMNVEV (reference sequence). The length of the CDR3 is 15 residues. DNA of the CDR3: TGTGCCAGCAGCCCGACAGGGATGGGGAGACCAGGGCAGTACTTC. This encodes CASSPTGMGRPGQYF.

The rearrangement links TRBV7-9 to TRBJ1-5, with a tentative D call TRBD1 (5 bases). Trimming took 10 bases from V and 0 from J, leaving 13 bases between them. Germline CDR1 SEHNR, CDR2 FQNEAQ (reference sequence). CDR3 length: 14 amino acids. CDR3 residues: CATAGGISNQPQHF. CDR3 coding DNA: TGTGCCACCGCGGGGGGAATTAGCAATCAGCCCCAGCATTTT.

V is TRBV7-2 and J is TRBJ2-5, with a weak D call TRBD2 (6 bases). The CDR3 is 14 amino acids. The V gene's germline CDR1 is SGHTA and CDR2 FQGNSA. V lost 8 bases, J lost 3 bases, and 16 bases lay in between. The CDR3 region has the DNA TGTGCCAGCGGCCCCCTCGGGGGAAAAGAGACCCAGTACTTC. Its protein product is CASGPLGGKETQYF.

In its sample, this clone was seen a few times. The chain joins TRBV5-4 to TRBJ2-3; the match to TRBD1 covers 7 bases. V gave up 0 bases and J gave up 7 bases; unmatched junction bases: 2. The germline V gene has CDR1 SGHNT and CDR2 YYREEE (reference sequence). This CDR3 has 13 amino acids. CDR3 sequence: CASSLVGGNTQYF. As DNA, the CDR3 is TGTGCCAGCAGCTTGGTAGGGGGCAATACGCAGTATTTT. Full variable domain (missing parts from reference TRBV5-4 and TRBJ2-3): ETGVTQSPTHLIKTRGQQVTLRCSSQSGHNTVSWYQQALGQGPQFIFQYYREEENGRGNFPPRFSGLQFPNYSSELNVNALELDDSALYLCASSLVGGNTQYFGPGTRLTVL.

V usage is TRBV7-6 and J usage is TRBJ2-5; TRBD2 matches at 7 bases. V lost 5 bases, J lost 2 bases, and 5 bases stayed unmatched. The CDR3 has 14 amino acids. The germline V gene has CDR1 SGHVS and CDR2 FNYEAQ. CDR3: CASSVTGGQETQYF. CDR3 in DNA: TGTGCCAGCAGCGTCACGGGAGGACAAGAGACCCAGTACTTC.

This clone was counted a few times. The chain combines TRBV9 with TRBJ1-5; maybe TRBD1 (6 bases). Per the germline V gene, CDR1 is SGDLS and CDR2 is YYNGEE. The germline V and J ends were trimmed by 4 bases and 7 bases, with 15 bases remaining between them. The CDR3 contains 14 residues. Written as DNA, the CDR3 is TGTGCCAGCAGCATCACAGGGATAGGGCAGCCCCAGCATTTT. Translation: CASSITGIGQPQHF.

V is TRBV28 and J is TRBJ1-4, with D unclear. Trimming removed 2 bases from V and 0 bases from J, with 4 bases in between. The germline V gene has CDR1 MDHEN and CDR2 SYDVKM. The CDR3 is made up of 14 amino acids. The CDR3 DNA is TGTGCCAGCAGTTTACGTGCAACTAATGAAAAACTGTTTTTT. Translated, it gives CASSLRATNEKLFF.

The chain couples TRBV5-1 to TRBJ2-7; 11 bases map to TRBD1. This CDR3 has 16 residues. V dropped 0 bases and J dropped 0; count of bases not matched to a gene: 2. The germline V gene encodes CDR1 SGHRS and CDR2 YFSETQ. CDR3 sequence: CASSLGGQGASYEQYF. CDR3 nucleotides: TGCGCCAGCAGCTTGGGCGGACAGGGGGCCTCCTACGAGCAGTACTTC.

V and J are TRBV10-3 and TRBJ2-2; 13 bases are shared with TRBD2. Per the germline V gene, CDR1 is ENHRY and CDR2 is SYGVKD. This CDR3 is built from 17 residues. Trimming cost V 2 bases and J 2 bases; bases outside gene matches: 2. The CDR3 region is CAISERLAGGNTGELFF. The CDR3 DNA is TGTGCCATCAGTGAGAGACTAGCGGGGGGTAACACCGGGGAGCTGTTTTTT.